This is a list of T cell receptor beta chains from one sample in a study of cytomegalovirus exposure and HLA in healthy donors. Some clones are missing from TCRdb's copy, which holds only in-frame ones; the method was immunoSEQ multiplex PCR. The sample has 120,000 to 150,000 clones; roughly four fifths are singletons. Source material: PBMCs. Receptor source: a woman in her twenties or thirties in good health and CMV-seronegative. Both conserved end residues are part of each CDR3. Each record gives: V gene, clone size, D gene, J gene, CDR3 DNA, CDR3 protein. A D gene is named only where the DNA matches it firmly. The listing skips clone size in some rows; elsewhere it reads once, few, many or a size class.

TRBV2,-,TRBD2,TRBJ2-5,TGTGCCAGCACCTGGACTAGAACCGGTGAGACCCAGTACTTC,CASTWTRTGETQYF
TRBV28,-,-,TRBJ2-7,TGTGCCAGCAGTTCGCCAGGGAGAGGGGGCTACGAGCAGTACTTC,CASSSPGRGGYEQYF
TRBV6-5,-,-,TRBJ1-1,TGTGCCAGCAGTTACCAGGAGAACACTGAAGCTTTCTTT,CASSYQENTEAFF
TRBV6-1,-,-,TRBJ2-2,TGTGCCAGCAGTGAATGGCGGACCGGGGAGCTGTTTTTT,CASSEWRTGELFF
TRBV27,-,-,TRBJ1-5,TGTGCCAGCAGTCCCCTCAGCGAACACAATCAGCCCCAGCATTTT,CASSPLSEHNQPQHF
TRBV5-6,-,-,TRBJ1-4,TGTGCCAGCAGCTTGTGGGGGCGGGTTGAAAAACTGTTTTTT,CASSLWGRVEKLFF
TRBV5-5,-,TRBD1,TRBJ1-1,TGTGCCAGCAGCCCTGTCGACAGGGTATACTCTGAAGCTTTCTTT,CASSPVDRVYSEAFF
TRBV9,few,-,TRBJ1-5,TGTGCCAGCAGCGTGGGGGCGGGTCAGCCCCAGCATTTT,CASSVGAGQPQHF
TRBV4-2,-,TRBD2,TRBJ2-3,TGTGCCAGCAGCGAAGCGGGGGGCCCCCACGGCACAGATACGCAGTATTTT,CASSEAGGPHGTDTQYF
TRBV2,-,TRBD1,TRBJ1-1,TGTGCCAGCAGTTATGTTGGGACAGGGTGGGGGGGCACTGAAGCTTTCTTT,CASSYVGTGWGGTEAFF
TRBV5-1,-,TRBD2,TRBJ2-3,TGCGCCAGCAGCTTTGGTCTTCCGCGGGGGACAGATACGCAGTATTTT,CASSFGLPRGTDTQYF
TRBV10-3,-,TRBD1,TRBJ2-6,TGTGCCATCAGTGAGTCCTACAGGGGTTCTGGGGCCAACGTCCTGACTTTC,CAISESYRGSGANVLTF